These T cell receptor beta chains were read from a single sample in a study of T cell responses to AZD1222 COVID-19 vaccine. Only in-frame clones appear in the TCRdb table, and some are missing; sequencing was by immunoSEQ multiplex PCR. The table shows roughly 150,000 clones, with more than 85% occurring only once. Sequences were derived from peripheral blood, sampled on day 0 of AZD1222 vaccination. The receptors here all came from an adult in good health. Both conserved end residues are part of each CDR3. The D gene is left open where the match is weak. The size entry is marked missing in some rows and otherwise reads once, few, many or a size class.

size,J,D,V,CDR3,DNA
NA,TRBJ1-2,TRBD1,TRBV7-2,CASSLGGGQGLSGYTF,TGTGCCAGCAGCTTAGGAGGGGGACAGGGCCTCTCTGGCTACACCTTC
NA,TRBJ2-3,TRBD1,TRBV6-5,CASSNRGTTDTQYF,TGTGCCAGCAGTAACAGGGGCACAACAGATACGCAGTATTTT
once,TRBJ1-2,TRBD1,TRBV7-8,CASSLGQGYGYTF,TGTGCCAGCAGCCTGGGACAGGGATATGGCTACACCTTC
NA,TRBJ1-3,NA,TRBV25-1,CASSDPQGGRNTIYF,TGTGCCAGCAGTGATCCTCAGGGCGGGAGAAACACCATATATTTT
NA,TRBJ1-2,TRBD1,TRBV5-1,CASSFGTGGYGYTF,TGCGCCAGCAGCTTCGGGACAGGGGGCTATGGCTACACCTTC
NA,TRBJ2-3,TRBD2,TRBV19,CASSMAGVITDTQYF,TGTGCCAGTAGTATGGCGGGGGTCATCACAGATACGCAGTATTTT
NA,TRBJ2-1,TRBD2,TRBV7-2,CASSLRAGVGNEQFF,TGTGCCAGCAGCTTACGGGCGGGAGTGGGTAATGAGCAGTTCTTC
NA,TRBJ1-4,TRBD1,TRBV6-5,CASNVGTVNEKLFF,TGTGCCAGCAACGTCGGGACAGTAAATGAAAAACTGTTTTTT
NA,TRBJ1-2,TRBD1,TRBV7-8,CASSLGQAFHYGYTF,TGTGCCAGCAGCCTGGGACAGGCGTTTCACTATGGCTACACCTTC
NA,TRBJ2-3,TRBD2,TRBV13,CASYPTSGGASSTDTQYF,TGTGCCAGCTACCCGACTAGCGGGGGGGCCTCTAGCACAGATACGCAGTATTTT
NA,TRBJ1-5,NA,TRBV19,CASNFGQHSNQPQHF,TGTGCCAGTAACTTTGGACAGCATAGCAATCAGCCCCAGCATTTT
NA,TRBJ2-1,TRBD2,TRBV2,CASSLASGRNEQFF,TGTGCCAGCAGTCTGGCTAGCGGGAGGAATGAGCAGTTCTTC
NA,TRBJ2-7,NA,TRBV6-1,CASSESVYEQYF,TGTGCCAGCAGTGAAAGCGTCTACGAGCAGTACTTC
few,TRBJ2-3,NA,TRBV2,CASNGPFTDTQYF,TGTGCCAGCAACGGACCATTCACAGATACGCAGTATTTT
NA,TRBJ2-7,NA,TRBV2,CASNRPPPEQYF,TGTGCCAGCAACCGTCCCCCCCCCGAGCAGTACTTC
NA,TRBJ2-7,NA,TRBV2,CASLFSSGGGWNF,TGTGCCAGCCTCTTTTCTAGTGGAGGGGGTTGGAACTTC
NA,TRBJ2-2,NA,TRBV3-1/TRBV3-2,CASSRYRGGTGELFF,TGTGCCAGCAGCCGCTACAGGGGAGGAACCGGGGAGCTGTTTTTT
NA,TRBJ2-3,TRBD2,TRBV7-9,CASSSRALAGGSTDTQYF,TGTGCCAGCAGCTCCCGAGCACTAGCGGGAGGAAGCACAGATACGCAGTATTTT
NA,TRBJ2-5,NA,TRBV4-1,CASSQYPGTVETQYF,TGCGCCAGCAGCCAATACCCCGGGACGGTAGAGACCCAGTACTTC
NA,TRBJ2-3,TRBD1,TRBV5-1,CASSLRTGYTDTQYF,TGCGCCAGCAGCTTGAGGACAGGGTACACAGATACGCAGTATTTT
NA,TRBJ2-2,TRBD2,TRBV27,CASSLSRGLAGVTGELFF,TGTGCCAGCAGTCTCTCTCGGGGACTAGCGGGGGTCACCGGGGAGCTGTTTTTT
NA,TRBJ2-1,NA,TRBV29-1,CSVEDGRGDEQFF,TGCAGCGTTGAAGATGGCCGGGGAGATGAGCAGTTCTTC
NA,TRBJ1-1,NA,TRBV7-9,CASSFRTGTNVEAFF,TGTGCCAGCAGCTTCCGCACCGGGACTAATGTTGAAGCTTTCTTT
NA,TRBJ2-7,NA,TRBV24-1,CATSETEGREQYF,TGTGCCACCAGTGAAACCGAAGGGCGCGAGCAGTACTTC
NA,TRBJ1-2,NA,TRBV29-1,CSIGRNYGYTF,TGCAGCATTGGACGGAACTATGGCTACACCTTC
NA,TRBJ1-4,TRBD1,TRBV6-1,CASSEYGWTGGGKLFF,TGTGCCAGCAGTGAATACGGGTGGACAGGGGGAGGAAAACTGTTTTTT